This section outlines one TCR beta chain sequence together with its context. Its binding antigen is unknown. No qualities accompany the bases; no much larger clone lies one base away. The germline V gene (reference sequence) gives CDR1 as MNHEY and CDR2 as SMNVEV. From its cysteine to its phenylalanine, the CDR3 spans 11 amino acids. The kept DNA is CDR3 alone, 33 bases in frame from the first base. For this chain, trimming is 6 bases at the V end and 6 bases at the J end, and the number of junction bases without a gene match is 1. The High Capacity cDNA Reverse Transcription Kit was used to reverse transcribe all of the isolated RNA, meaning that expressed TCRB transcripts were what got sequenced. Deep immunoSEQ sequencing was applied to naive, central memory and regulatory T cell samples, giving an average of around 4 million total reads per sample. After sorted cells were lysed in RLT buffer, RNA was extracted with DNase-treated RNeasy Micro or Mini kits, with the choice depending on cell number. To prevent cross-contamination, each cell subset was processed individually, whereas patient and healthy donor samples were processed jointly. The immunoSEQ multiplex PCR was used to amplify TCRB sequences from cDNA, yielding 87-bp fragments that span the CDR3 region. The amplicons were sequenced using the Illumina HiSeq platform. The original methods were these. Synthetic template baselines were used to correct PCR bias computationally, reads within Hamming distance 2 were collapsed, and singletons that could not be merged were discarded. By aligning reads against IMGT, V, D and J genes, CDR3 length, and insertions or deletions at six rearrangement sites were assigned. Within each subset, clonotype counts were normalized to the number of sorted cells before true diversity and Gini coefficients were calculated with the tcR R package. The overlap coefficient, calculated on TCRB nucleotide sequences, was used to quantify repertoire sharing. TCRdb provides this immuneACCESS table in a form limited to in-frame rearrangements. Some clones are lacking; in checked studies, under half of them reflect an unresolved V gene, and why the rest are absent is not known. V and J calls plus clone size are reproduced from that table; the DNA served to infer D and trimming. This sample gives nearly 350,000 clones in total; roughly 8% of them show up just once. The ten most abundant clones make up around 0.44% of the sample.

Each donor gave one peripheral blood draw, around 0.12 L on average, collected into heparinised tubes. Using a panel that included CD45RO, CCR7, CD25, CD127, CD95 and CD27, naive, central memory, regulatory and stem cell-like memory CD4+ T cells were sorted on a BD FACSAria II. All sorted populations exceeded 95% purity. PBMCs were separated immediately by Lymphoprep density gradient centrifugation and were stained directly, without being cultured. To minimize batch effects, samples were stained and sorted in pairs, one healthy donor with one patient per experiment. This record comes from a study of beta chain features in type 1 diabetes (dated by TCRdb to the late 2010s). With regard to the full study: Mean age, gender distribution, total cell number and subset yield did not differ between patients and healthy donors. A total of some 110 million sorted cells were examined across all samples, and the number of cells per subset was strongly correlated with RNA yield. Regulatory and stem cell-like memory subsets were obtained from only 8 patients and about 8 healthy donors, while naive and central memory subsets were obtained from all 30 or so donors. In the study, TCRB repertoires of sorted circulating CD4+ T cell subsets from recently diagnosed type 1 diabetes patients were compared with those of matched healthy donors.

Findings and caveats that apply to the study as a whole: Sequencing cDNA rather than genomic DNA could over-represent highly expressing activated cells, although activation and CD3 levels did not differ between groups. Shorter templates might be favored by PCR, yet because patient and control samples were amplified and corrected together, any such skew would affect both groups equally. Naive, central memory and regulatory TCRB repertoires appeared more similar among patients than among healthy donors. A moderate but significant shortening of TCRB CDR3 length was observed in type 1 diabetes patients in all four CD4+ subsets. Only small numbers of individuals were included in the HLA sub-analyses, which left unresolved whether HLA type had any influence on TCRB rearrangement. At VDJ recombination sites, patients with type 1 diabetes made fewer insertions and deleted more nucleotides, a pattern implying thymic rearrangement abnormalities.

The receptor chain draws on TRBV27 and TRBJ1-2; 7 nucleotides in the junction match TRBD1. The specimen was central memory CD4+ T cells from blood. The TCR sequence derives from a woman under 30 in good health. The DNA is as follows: TGTGCCAGCAGCGGACAGGATGGCTACACCTTC. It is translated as CASSGQDGYTF.